Each of the 9 T cell receptor beta chains below was sequenced from the same sample in a study of beta chain features in type 1 diabetes. Every isolated RNA sample was fully reverse transcribed, so sequencing captured expressed TCRB transcripts. TCRdb's copy holds only in-frame clones and misses some; the assay was immunoSEQ multiplex PCR. The profile shows hundreds of thousands of clones, roughly 13% of them singletons. General observations from the study: Shortening that was moderate but significant affected the TCRB CDR3s of Type 1 diabetes patients in all four CD4+ subsets.

Antigens for these TCRs are unknown. Sequenced input: naive CD4+ T cells from blood. These receptors all stem from a man aged 18 to 35 with type 1 diabetes.

The chain couples TRBV5-1 to TRBJ1-2, with D tentatively TRBD1 (6 bases). The germline V gene encodes CDR1 SGHRS and CDR2 YFSETQ. CDR3 length: 14 amino acids. V lost 0 bases and J 6 bases, leaving 12 bases between the germline ends. This chain's CDR3 is CASSLAGQTDGYTF. The DNA for the CDR3 is TGCGCCAGCAGCTTGGCCGGACAGACAGATGGCTACACCTTC.

V usage is TRBV11-3 and J usage is TRBJ1-6; D remains unclear. The V gene's germline CDR1 is SGHNT and CDR2 YENEEA. The CDR3 sequence is 17 residues long. V was pared by 1 base and J by 3 bases, with 13 bases between. The CDR3 bases are TGTGCCAGCAGCTTAGGTGCCCTCCAGATCTATAATTCACCCCTCCACTTT. Translating gives CASSLGALQIYNSPLHF.

V gene TRBV9 combines with J gene TRBJ1-3; 7 bases are a match to TRBD1. Germline CDR1 and CDR2: SGDLS and YYNGEE. J was trimmed by 4 bases and V by 3 bases; bases with no gene match: 10. The CDR3 sequence is 16 residues long. CDR3 region: CASSARQGGGGNTIYF. DNA of the CDR3: TGTGCCAGCAGCGCCCGACAGGGCGGTGGAGGAAACACCATATATTTT.

This clone was counted a few times. The genes are TRBV7-2 and TRBJ1-1; D is ambiguous. Trimming took 0 bases from V and 1 from J, leaving 6 bases between them. Germline CDR1 is SGHTA and CDR2 is FQGNSA. The CDR3 contains 14 residues. The CDR3 is CASSLAWENTEAFF. DNA of the CDR3: TGTGCCAGCAGCTTAGCCTGGGAGAACACTGAAGCTTTCTTT.

This clone occurred a few times. This chain connects TRBV2 to TRBJ1-3, with D possibly being TRBD1 (5 bases). Trimming took off 7 bases at V and 0 bases at J, with 13 bases between the two ends. Germline V gene lookup returns CDR1 SNHLY and CDR2 FYNNEI. The CDR3 spans 15 residues. For the CDR3, the DNA is TGTGCCAGCATCCACAGGACCAACTCTGGAAACACCATATATTTT. Amino acids: CASIHRTNSGNTIYF.

Here the CDR3 DNA reads TGCGCCAGCAGCCAGTGGGGACCCGGGGGTCACAATGAGCAGTTCTTC. Amino acid sequence: CASSQWGPGGHNEQFF. This chain links TRBV4-3 with TRBJ2-1; possibly TRBD2 for D (6 bases). The germline CDR1 and CDR2 sequences are LGHNA and YSLEER. CDR3 length equals 16 residues. Trimming stripped 3 bases from V and 5 bases from J, with 17 bases between.

V is TRBV4-1 and J is TRBJ2-1; weak D call: TRBD2 (6 bases). The CDR3 totals 15 residues. V was trimmed by 4 bases and J by 6 bases, leaving 16 bases between them. From germline, CDR1 is MGHRA and CDR2 YSYEKL. CDR3 in DNA: TGCGCCAGCAGCCCGCCGGGACTTCCTTCCAATGAGCAGTTCTTC. Translating it yields CASSPPGLPSNEQFF.

The rearrangement uses TRBV6-5 and TRBJ2-1; TRBD1 is a possible D gene (5 bases). The CDR3 runs 13 residues. Germline V gene data show CDR1 as MNHEY and CDR2 as SVGAGI. The V and J ends lost 8 bases and 2 bases respectively, with 10 bases between them. The CDR3 DNA sequence: TGTGCCAGCGCAGACAGCCCCTACAATGAGCAGTTCTTC. It translates to CASADSPYNEQFF.

This clone appeared a few times. V is TRBV13 and J is TRBJ2-7, with D perhaps given as TRBD1 or TRBD2 (6 bases each). The germline gives CDR1 PRHDT, CDR2 FYEKMQ (reference sequence). V shed 2 bases and J shed 0 bases, with 14 bases lying between them. The CDR3 totals 16 residues. Here the CDR3 reads CASSLQPRDISYEQYF. As DNA, the CDR3 is TGTGCCAGCAGCTTACAACCGCGGGACATCTCCTACGAGCAGTACTTC.